A selection of T cell receptor beta chains follows, all from one sample in a study of T cells in Graves' hyperthyroidism and ophthalmopathy. TCRdb recomputed calls from the multiplex PCR reads with MiXCR, one row per CDR3 protein. This table has 750,000 to 950,000 distinct CDR3 sequences, about 38% appearing once. The specimen sequenced was blood. These receptors were obtained from a man younger than 35 with Graves' hyperthyroidism. Both conserved end residues are part of each CDR3.

j_gene	v_gene	CDR3aa
TRBJ1-6	TRBV7-9	CASSSQGLGGSPLHF
TRBJ2-7	TRBV29-1	CSASGTDYEQYF
TRBJ1-1	TRBV12-3/TRBV12-4	CASSPTKVDTEAFF
TRBJ1-1	TRBV5-1	CASSPQPGSSTEAFF
TRBJ1-4	TRBV29-1	CSVETGGTKLFF
TRBJ1-1	TRBV7-9	CASRVDSFF
TRBJ1-1	TRBV20-1	CSARAAEEAFF
TRBJ1-5	TRBV24-1	CATLPNNADNQPQHF
TRBJ2-5	TRBV12-3/TRBV12-4	CASTLGGNSQETQYF
TRBJ1-1	TRBV20-1	CSAVSLGTGPNTEAFF
TRBJ1-2	TRBV11-2	CASSLSSPGSYQTYGYTF
TRBJ1-2	TRBV7-9	CASSRAGNGYTF
TRBJ1-2	TRBV10-3	CAISESGNYGYTF
TRBJ1-1	TRBV2	CASHEGRVNTEAFF
TRBJ2-7	TRBV19	CASGQGGFYDEQYF
TRBJ2-5	TRBV11-1	CASSPGLAGQQETQYF
TRBJ2-7	TRBV5-1	CASSYLSGLGYEQYF
TRBJ1-1	TRBV14	CASSRGQAFEAFF
TRBJ2-5	TRBV7-8	CASSFSGTGKETQYF
TRBJ1-1	TRBV5-5	CASSLPRTGRGAFF
TRBJ1-6	TRBV2	CASSEAEARSPLHF
TRBJ1-2	TRBV25-1	CASSEYHSTTQGYTF
TRBJ1-4	TRBV2	CASRQAATNEKLFF
TRBJ2-2	TRBV2	CASTRMTSVWELFF
TRBJ1-5	TRBV20-1	CSARDQTQHF
TRBJ2-5	TRBV11-2	CASRGSRSRETQYF
TRBJ2-7	TRBV29-1	CSLGLEQYF
TRBJ2-7	TRBV7-9	CASSYSGTGGSYEQYF
TRBJ1-2	TRBV12-3/TRBV12-4	CASSLGAPRWYGYTF
TRBJ1-1	TRBV6-5	CASSYGLVWGGSGTEAFF
TRBJ1-2	TRBV7-6	CASSWTGENYGYTF
TRBJ1-5	TRBV7-2	CASSLDIPLGQPQHF
TRBJ2-7	TRBV5-4	CASSPGVVVNYEQYF
TRBJ1-1	TRBV9	CASVGHTEAFF
TRBJ2-7	TRBV19	CASRETGQSYEQYF
TRBJ2-7	TRBV6-6	CASSSGTGDSYEQYF
TRBJ2-7	TRBV7-9	CASSRGTAEQYF
TRBJ2-7	TRBV10-3	CAISSRTLLDEQYF
TRBJ2-2	TRBV20-1	CSATPTNTGELFF
TRBJ2-1	TRBV2	CASALAGDFNEQFF